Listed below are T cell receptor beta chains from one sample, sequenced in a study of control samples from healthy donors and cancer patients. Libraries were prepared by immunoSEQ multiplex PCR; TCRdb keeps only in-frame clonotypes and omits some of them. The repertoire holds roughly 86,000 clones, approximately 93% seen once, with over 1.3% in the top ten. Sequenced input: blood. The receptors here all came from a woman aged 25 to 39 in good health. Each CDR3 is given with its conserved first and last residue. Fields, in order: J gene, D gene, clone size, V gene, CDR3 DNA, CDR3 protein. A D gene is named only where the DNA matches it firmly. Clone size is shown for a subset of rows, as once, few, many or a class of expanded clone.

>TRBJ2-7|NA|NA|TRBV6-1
TGTGCCAGCAGTGAACCCGGAAGCTCCTACGAGCAGTACTTC
CASSEPGSSYEQYF
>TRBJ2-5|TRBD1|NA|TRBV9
TGTGCCAGCAGCGCAGGACAGGGGGTGGAAGAGACCCAGTACTTC
CASSAGQGVEETQYF
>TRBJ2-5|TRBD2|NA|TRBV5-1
TGCGCCAGCAGCCTAGCGGGGGCCACAGGAGGAGAGACCCAGTACTTC
CASSLAGATGGETQYF
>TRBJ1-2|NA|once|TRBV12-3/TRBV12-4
TGTGCCAGCAGCACGGGACATTTAAATGGCTACACCTTC
CASSTGHLNGYTF
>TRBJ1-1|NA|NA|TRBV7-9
TGTGCCAGCAGCTTAGATGGGGGGTTCCTAAACACTGAAGCTTTCTTT
CASSLDGGFLNTEAFF
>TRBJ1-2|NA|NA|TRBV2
TGTGCCAGCAGTTCCGAGACTCTGAACTATGGCTACACCTTC
CASSSETLNYGYTF
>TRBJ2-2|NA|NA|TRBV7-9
TGTGCCAGCAGCCCGTCGTGGCGGGGAGACACCGGGGAGCTGTTTTTT
CASSPSWRGDTGELFF
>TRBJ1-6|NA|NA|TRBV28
TGTGCCAGCAGTTCAGGGGACCGTTCACCCCTCCACTTT
CASSSGDRSPLHF
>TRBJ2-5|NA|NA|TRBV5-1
TGCGCCAGCAGAGGGGTTTTCCAAGAGACCCAGTACTTC
CASRGVFQETQYF
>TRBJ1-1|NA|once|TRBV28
TGTGCCAGCCTTTCAGGCGATTTTAGAAGAGGGACTGAAGCTTTCTTT
CASLSGDFRRGTEAFF
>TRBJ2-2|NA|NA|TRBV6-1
TGTGCCAGCAGTGAAAAGAAGGGCAGGGGCACCGGGGAGCTGTTTTTT
CASSEKKGRGTGELFF
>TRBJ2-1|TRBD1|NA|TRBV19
TGTGCCAGTAGTACGACAGGGGGGTCCTACAATGAGCAGTTCTTC
CASSTTGGSYNEQFF
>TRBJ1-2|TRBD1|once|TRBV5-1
TGCGCCAGCAGCGGGACAGGGAAGGACTATGGCTACACCTTC
CASSGTGKDYGYTF
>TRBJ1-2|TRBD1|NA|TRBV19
TGTGCCAGTAGACGGACAGGGGGGGTCTATGGCTACACCTTC
CASRRTGGVYGYTF
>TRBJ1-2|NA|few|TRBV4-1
TGCGCCAGCAGCCAAGGGATGCTGGACACCGGCTATGGCTACACCTTC
CASSQGMLDTGYGYTF
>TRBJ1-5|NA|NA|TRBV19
TGTGCCAGTAGTAGGCAGGGGAATAGCAATCAGCCCCAGCATTTT
CASSRQGNSNQPQHF
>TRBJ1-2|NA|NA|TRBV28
TGTGCCAGCAGAAATCGGGACAACTATGGCTACACCTTC
CASRNRDNYGYTF
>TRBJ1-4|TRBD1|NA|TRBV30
TGTGCCTGGAGTCCTCCCGGGACAGTTAATGAAAAACTGTTTTTT
CAWSPPGTVNEKLFF
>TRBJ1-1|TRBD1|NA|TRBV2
TGTGCCAGCAGTCGACAGGGCCGGGGGAACACTGAAGCTTTCTTT
CASSRQGRGNTEAFF
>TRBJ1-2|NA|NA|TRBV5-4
TGTGCCAGCAGCTCAAAGGTGAACCTGGGCTATGGCTACACCTTC
CASSSKVNLGYGYTF
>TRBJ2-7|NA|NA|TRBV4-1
TGCGCCAGCAGCCCTCGGGGGAGGACCTACGAGCAGTACTTC
CASSPRGRTYEQYF
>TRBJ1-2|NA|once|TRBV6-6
TGTGCCAGCAGTTACATGGGGGACTATGGCTACACCTTC
CASSYMGDYGYTF
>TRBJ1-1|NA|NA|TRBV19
TGTGCCACAGGGACAACCCTAAACACTGAAGCTTTCTTT
CATGTTLNTEAFF
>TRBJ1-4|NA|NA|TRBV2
TGTGCCAGCAAACGGGACGGCCAAACTAATGAAAAACTGTTTTTT
CASKRDGQTNEKLFF
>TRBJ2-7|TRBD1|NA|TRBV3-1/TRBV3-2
TGTGCCAGCAGCCAAGTTGCGGGACAGGGGGCCTATGACGAGCAGTACTTC
CASSQVAGQGAYDEQYF
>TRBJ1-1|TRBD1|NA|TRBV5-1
TGCGCCAGCAGCCGGGACAGGATCGACACTGAAGCTTTCTTT
CASSRDRIDTEAFF
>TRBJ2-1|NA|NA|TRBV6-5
TGTGCCAGCCAGGGTGGGGCCGCCTCCTACAATGAGCAGTTCTTC
CASQGGAASYNEQFF
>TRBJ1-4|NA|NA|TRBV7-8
TGTGCCAGCAGCTTAGCGCGGTGGGCGAAAGCAACTAATGAAAAACTGTTTTTT
CASSLARWAKATNEKLFF
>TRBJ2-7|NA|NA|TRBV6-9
TGTGCCAGCGTTTTCCCACAGGGCGGGGTCAGCCACGAGCAGTACTTC
CASVFPQGGVSHEQYF
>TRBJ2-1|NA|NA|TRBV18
TGTGCCAGCTCACCAACTTGGGTGCGGGACAATGAGCAGTTCTTC
CASSPTWVRDNEQFF
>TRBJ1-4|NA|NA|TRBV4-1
TGCGCCAGCAGCCAAGGGGTCGGGGGGAAAGAAAAACTGTTTTTT
CASSQGVGGKEKLFF
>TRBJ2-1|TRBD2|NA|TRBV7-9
TGTGCCAGCAGCTTAGTGGCTGCGGGGGATGAGCAGTTCTTC
CASSLVAAGDEQFF
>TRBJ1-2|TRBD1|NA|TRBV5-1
TGCGCCAGCAGGGACAGGGAGCTGGGCGGCTACACCTTC
CASRDRELGGYTF
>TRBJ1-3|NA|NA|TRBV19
TGTGCCAGTAGTATGGTGGGCCGTCGCTCTGGAAACACCATATATTTT
CASSMVGRRSGNTIYF
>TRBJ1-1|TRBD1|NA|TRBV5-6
TGTGCCAGCAGCAGGGGGCGGGGCACTGAAGCTTTCTTT
CASSRGRGTEAFF
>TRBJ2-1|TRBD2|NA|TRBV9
TGTGCCAGCAGCCCGAGACTAGCGGACAATGAGCAGTTCTTC
CASSPRLADNEQFF
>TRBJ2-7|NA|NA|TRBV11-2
TGTGCCAGCAGCTTCATGGACGCTCCGGGCGAGCAGTACTTC
CASSFMDAPGEQYF
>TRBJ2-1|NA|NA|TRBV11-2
TGTGCCAGCAGCTTAGATCGGGCGGGGCACACCTACAATGAGCAGTTCTTC
CASSLDRAGHTYNEQFF
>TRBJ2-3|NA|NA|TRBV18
TGTGCCAGCTCACGAAGCACAGATACGCAGTATTTT
CASSRSTDTQYF
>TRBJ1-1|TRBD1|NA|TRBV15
TGTGCCACCAGCAGAGAAGGGACAGGGGGGCAGCCGGGGCTCGAAGCTTTCTTT
CATSREGTGGQPGLEAFF
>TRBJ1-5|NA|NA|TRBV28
TGTGCCAGTACAGGGATTGGTCAGCCCCAGCATTTT
CASTGIGQPQHF
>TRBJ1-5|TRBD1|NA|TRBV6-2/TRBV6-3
TGTGCCAGCAGTCAAACAGGGGGTTTAAAAGTTGGACAGCCCCAGCATTTT
CASSQTGGLKVGQPQHF
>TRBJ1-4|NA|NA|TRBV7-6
TGTGCCAGCAGCCCAGGGGCTGTGGGCAGGGATGGTGAAAAACTGTTTTTT
CASSPGAVGRDGEKLFF
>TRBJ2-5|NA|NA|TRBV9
TGTGCCAGCAGCGTACAGGGGAACCAAGAGACCCAGTACTTC
CASSVQGNQETQYF
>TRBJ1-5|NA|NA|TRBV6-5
TGTGCCAGCAGCCTTCGGGGCGATCAGCCCCAGCATTTT
CASSLRGDQPQHF
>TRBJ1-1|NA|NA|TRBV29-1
TGCAGCGTTGGATACAAAGGGAACACTGAAGCTTTCTTT
CSVGYKGNTEAFF
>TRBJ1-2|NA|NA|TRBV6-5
TGTGCCAGCAGCCGCGTGCCGCGAGTGGATGGCTACACCTTC
CASSRVPRVDGYTF
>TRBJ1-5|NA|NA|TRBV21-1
TGTGCCAGCAGCAACGGGCGGAATAGCAATCAGCCCCAGCATTTT
CASSNGRNSNQPQHF
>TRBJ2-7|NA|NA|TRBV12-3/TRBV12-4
TGTGCCAGCAGTTTAGGGCAGTCCTACGAGCAGTACTTC
CASSLGQSYEQYF
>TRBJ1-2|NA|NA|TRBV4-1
TGCGCCAGCAGCCAACAAGGGGCCTATGGCTACACCTTC
CASSQQGAYGYTF
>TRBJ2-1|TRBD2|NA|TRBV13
TGTGCCAGCAGCCCTACACTAGCGGGAGCATACAATGAGCAGTTCTTC
CASSPTLAGAYNEQFF
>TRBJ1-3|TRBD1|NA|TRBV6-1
TGTGCCAGCAGTGAAGGGACAGGTGGAAACACCATATATTTT
CASSEGTGGNTIYF
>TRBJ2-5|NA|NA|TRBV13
TGTGCCAGCAGCCTCCTGGGACAAAAGTACTTC
CASSLLGQKYF
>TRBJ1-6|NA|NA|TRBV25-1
TGTGCCAGCAGTGAGGGGAATAATTCACCCCTCCACTTT
CASSEGNNSPLHF
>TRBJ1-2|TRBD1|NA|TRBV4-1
TGCGCCAGCAGCCGAGGGACAGGGAGTGATGGCTACACCTTC
CASSRGTGSDGYTF
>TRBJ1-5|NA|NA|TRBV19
TGTGCCAGTGACCAAGAGGGCAGGCGCAATCAGCCCCAGCATTTT
CASDQEGRRNQPQHF
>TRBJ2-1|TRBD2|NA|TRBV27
TGTGCCAGCAGTCTGGGACTAGCGGCGGACAATGAGCAGTTCTTC
CASSLGLAADNEQFF
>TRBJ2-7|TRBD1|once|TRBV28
TGTGCCAGCAGAGGGACAGGTGGCTCCTACGAGCAGTACTTC
CASRGTGGSYEQYF
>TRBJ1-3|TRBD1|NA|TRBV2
TGTGCCAGCAGTGAAGCCCGGACAGGACATGGAAACACCATATATTTT
CASSEARTGHGNTIYF
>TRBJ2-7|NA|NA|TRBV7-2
TGTGCCAGCAGCTCGCGGTTGGGGGTGGCGGGAGAGCAGTACTTC
CASSSRLGVAGEQYF